This T cell receptor beta chain was captured by sequencing in a study of OX40 agonist ivuxolimab in advanced cancers. For the study at large: Patients were treated with ivuxolimab, an agonistic anti-OX40 (CD134) antibody. Roughly two fifths of patients had received prior checkpoint inhibitor therapy.

Study-wide findings and caveats: Mean expanded clone counts were higher in CD8+ than CD4+ T cells.

The CDR3 totals 14 residues. Germline lookup yields CDR1 SEHNR and CDR2 FQNEAQ (reference sequence). Losses at the gene ends were 1 base for V and 5 bases for J; bases not matched to a gene: 3. Details on this clone: Its antigen is not known. This CDR3 is also generated by other DNA sequences in the sample.

The assay was immunoSEQ multiplex PCR, and TCRdb's table has in-frame clones only and misses some. The sample records approximately 77,000 clones, around 80% being singletons. The sample here was CD4+ or CD8+ T cells sorted from blood, taken in a trial of the OX40 agonist ivuxolimab. The TCR sequence derives from an adult with an advanced solid tumor such as melanoma, head and neck, liver or kidney cancer. V gene TRBV7-9 combines with J gene TRBJ2-5; 8 bases are a match to TRBD2. This CDR3 is CASSLGRGGETQYF. The CDR3 nucleotides read TGTGCCAGCAGCTTAGGTCGGGGGGGTGAGACCCAGTACTTC.